The text below deals with one T cell receptor beta chain. The antigen is not known. Assay: immunoSEQ multiplex PCR; the TCRdb copy retains only in-frame clones and omits some. This table holds approximately 27,000 clones, about 90% found once. This record belongs to a study of OX40 agonist ivuxolimab in advanced cancers. Study-level information: Therapy given before enrollment (anti-PD-1, anti-PD-L1 or anti-CTLA-4) was allowed, and 30% to 50% had some. General observations from the study: Part of the nonresponder group also had normalized T-cell clonal expansion that was low.

This CDR3 is built from 16 residues. Germline-derived CDR1 and CDR2 are MDHEN and SYDVKM. Losses at the gene ends were 3 bases for V and 4 bases for J; bases not matched to a gene: 10. Specimen: CD4+ or CD8+ T cells sorted from blood, collected in a trial of the OX40 agonist ivuxolimab. V gene TRBV28 combines with J gene TRBJ2-7; 9 nucleotides agree with TRBD1. The source of this sequence is an adult with an advanced solid tumor such as melanoma, head and neck, liver or kidney cancer. The CDR3 reads CASSFPYRGLKYEQYF. CDR3 DNA sequence: TGTGCCAGCAGTTTCCCATACAGGGGGCTTAAGTACGAGCAGTACTTC.